The 9 T cell receptor beta chains presented below share a single source sample, sequenced in a study of shared clonotypes between healthy human individuals. Sequenced by immunoSEQ multiplex PCR; TCRdb stores in-frame clones only, minus some. The data show about 2.3 million clones, roughly 92% seen once. Sequenced input: naive CD4+ T cells from PBMCs. Subset noted: CD45RA+ positively selected. These TCRs come from a man aged 18 to 30 in good health. Some clones in this sample may be carry-over from other donors' samples.

The J gene is TRBJ1-2, the V gene TRBV5-5; D possibly corresponds to TRBD1 (6 bases). Germline values: CDR1 SGHKS, CDR2 YYEKEE (reference sequence). With 0 bases removed from V and 6 bases from J, the gap between germline ends came to 9 bases. This CDR3 is 13 amino acids long. DNA for the CDR3: TGTGCCAGCAGCTTGGATACAGGGAATGGCTACACCTTC. Encoded protein: CASSLDTGNGYTF.

For the CDR3, the DNA is TGTGCCAGCAGTCCCATCATCACAGGGAACAATGAGCAGTTCTTC. Its translation is CASSPIITGNNEQFF. The genes are TRBV28 and TRBJ2-1; tentative D call: TRBD1 (6 bases). From germline, CDR1 is MDHEN and CDR2 SYDVKM. CDR3 length: 15 residues. Trimming removed 5 bases from V and 5 bases from J, with 16 bases in between.

This chain uses TRBV27 with TRBJ2-1, with TRBD2 matching 12 bases. With 2 bases clipped from V and 15 bases from J, the junction kept 8 bases outside the gene matches. CDR3 length equals 14 residues. CDR1 is MNHEY and CDR2 is SMNVEV in the germline V gene (reference sequence). The CDR3 loop is CASSLLAGGPLLFF. Here the CDR3 DNA reads TGTGCCAGCAGTTTACTAGCGGGAGGGCCCCTTCTGTTCTTC.

This sequence joins TRBV7-9 and TRBJ2-7, with 11 bases that match TRBD1. This CDR3 region has 15 residues. Germline-derived CDR1 and CDR2 are SEHNR and FQNEAQ (reference sequence). The junction had 5 bases not matched to a gene; V was cut back by 5 bases and J by 2 bases. The DNA for the CDR3 is TGTGCCAGCAGCAATCGGACAGGGGGCCCCTACGAGCAGTACTTC. It specifies CASSNRTGGPYEQYF.

The CDR3 reads CASSPSPGLAGERYNEQFF. In nucleotides, the CDR3 is TGTGCCAGCAGCCCAAGCCCGGGACTAGCGGGAGAGCGGTACAATGAGCAGTTCTTC. This chain uses TRBV7-9 with TRBJ2-1; 14 bases match TRBD2. Germline assignment: CDR1 SEHNR and CDR2 FQNEAQ (reference sequence). This CDR3 has 19 residues. After removal of 5 bases from V and 4 bases from J, the junction contained 13 bases not matched to a gene.

The V call is TRBV6-6, the J call TRBJ1-3, with D hard to call. This CDR3 spans 12 amino acids. Trimming pared 5 bases from V and 4 bases from J, leaving 6 bases between. In germline, CDR1 is MNHNY, CDR2 SVGAGI (reference sequence). The chain's CDR3 is CASSQVGNTIYF. The CDR3 region has the DNA TGTGCCAGCAGTCAGGTCGGAAACACCATATATTTT.

Note on this clone: This sample also contains other DNA sequences that code for the same CDR3. The gene calls are TRBV5-1 and TRBJ2-6; D uncertain. This CDR3 comprises 14 residues. With 3 bases removed from V and 0 bases from J, the gap between germline ends came to 4 bases. The germline CDR1 and CDR2 sequences are SGHRS and YFSETQ. CDR3 coding DNA: TGCGCCAGCAGCTCAAGCTCTGGGGCCAACGTCCTGACTTTC. Amino acids: CASSSSSGANVLTF.

The chain uses TRBV7-3 and TRBJ2-7; D not resolved. The germline V gene encodes CDR1 SGHTA and CDR2 FQGTGA. The germline V and J ends were trimmed by 2 bases and 2 bases, with 13 bases remaining between them. CDR3 length: 15 amino acids. CDR3 in amino acids: CASSLGSPKTYEQYF. Here the CDR3 DNA reads TGTGCCAGCAGCTTAGGCAGCCCCAAGACCTACGAGCAGTACTTC.

This clone was counted a single time. This rearrangement joins TRBV7-9 to TRBJ2-5; TRBD2 matches at 7 bases. This CDR3 region has 16 residues. V lost 4 bases and J lost 5; bases outside the gene matches: 13. Germline V gene lookup returns CDR1 SEHNR and CDR2 FQNEAQ (reference sequence). As DNA, the CDR3 is TGTGCCAGCAGCTCACCCTGGTCTAGCGGAGGTGAGACCCAGTACTTC. As protein: CASSSPWSSGGETQYF.